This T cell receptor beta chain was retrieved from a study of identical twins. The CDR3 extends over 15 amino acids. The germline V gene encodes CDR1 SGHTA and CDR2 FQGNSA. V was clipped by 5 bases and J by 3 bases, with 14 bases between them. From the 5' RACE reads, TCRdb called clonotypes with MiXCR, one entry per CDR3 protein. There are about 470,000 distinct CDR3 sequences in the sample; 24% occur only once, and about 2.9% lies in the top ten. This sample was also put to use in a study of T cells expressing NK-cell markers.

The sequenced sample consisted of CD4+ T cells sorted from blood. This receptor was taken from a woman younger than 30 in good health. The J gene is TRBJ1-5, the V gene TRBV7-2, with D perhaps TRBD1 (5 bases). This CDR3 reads CASSLTSQVNQPQHF. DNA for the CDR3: TGTGCCAGCAGCCTGACATCACAGGTCAATCAGCCCCAGCATTTT.